Shown below are 5 T cell receptor beta chains from a single sample sequenced in a study of pediatric ulcerative colitis. Rectal tissue came from one to two pinch biopsies taken at colonoscopy. TCRdb's copy holds only in-frame clones and misses some; the assay was immunoSEQ multiplex PCR. The profile shows 40,000 to 55,000 clones, roughly 79% of them singletons. The sequencing sample was made of gut tissue. Every receptor here comes from a girl under 18 with moderate ulcerative colitis.

The chain joins TRBV10-3 to TRBJ2-5; D is undetermined. V gave up 4 bases and J gave up 2 bases, with 8 bases separating them. The CDR3 is made up of 13 amino acids. Germline loops: CDR1 ENHRY, CDR2 SYGVKD. The CDR3 sequence: CAISGLGQETQYF. CDR3 bases: TGTGCCATCAGTGGTTTGGGGCAAGAGACCCAGTACTTC.

This sequence joins TRBV7-3 and TRBJ2-1; 11 nucleotides align to TRBD2. This CDR3 contains 14 residues. Germline-derived CDR1 and CDR2 are SGHTA and FQGTGA. With 7 bases clipped from V and 5 bases from J, the junction kept 4 bases outside the gene matches. CDR3 sequence reads: CASKLAGDHNEQFF. CDR3 bases: TGTGCCAGCAAACTAGCGGGAGACCACAATGAGCAGTTCTTC. Variable domain in full (rest from reference TRBV7-3 and TRBJ2-1): GAGVSQTPSNKVTEKGKYVELRCDPISGHTALYWYRQSLGQGPEFLIYFQGTGAADDSGLPNDRFFAVRPEGSVSTLKIQRTERGDSAVYLCASKLAGDHNEQFFGPGTRLTVL.

The V call is TRBV29-1, the J call TRBJ1-2; D call uncertain. Germline V gives CDR1 SQVTM, CDR2 ANQGSEA. Trimming cost V 5 bases and J 7 bases, with 8 bases left between them. The CDR3 has 10 residues. The DNA of the CDR3 is TGCAGCGTTCGGGGTTTTGGCTACACCTTC. Protein: CSVRGFGYTF.

The chain uses TRBV9 and TRBJ2-5; D may be TRBD1 (6 bases). Trimming removed 2 bases at V and 1 base at J, with 9 bases between. CDR1 SGDLS and CDR2 YYNGEE come from the germline V gene. The CDR3 loop spans 14 amino acids. CDR3 sequence (DNA): TGTGCCAGCAGCGTGGACAGCCTCCAAGAGACCCAGTACTTC. Encoded protein: CASSVDSLQETQYF.

The CDR3 loop is CASSSGMLRTGELFF. In DNA, the CDR3 is TGTGCCAGTAGTAGCGGGATGTTACGCACCGGGGAGCTGTTTTTT. The chain uses TRBV19 and TRBJ2-2; TRBD2 might be the D (6 bases). In germline, CDR1 is LNHDA, CDR2 SQIVND (reference sequence). There are 15 residues in the CDR3. V lost 4 bases and J lost 4, with 13 bases in between.